This T cell receptor (beta chain) stems from a study of blood T cell repertoires in COVID-19. Per the original methods: Amplifying reference gene primers gave estimates of nucleated cell counts. Measured with immunoSEQ multiplex PCR; TCRdb has only the in-frame clones, and not every one. Clone size and V and J calls were adopted from that table, with D and trimming inferred from the DNA. The sample includes 150,000 to 200,000 clones, roughly 80% of them seen just once. The specimen was peripheral blood. The TCR comes from a man aged 55 to 70 with acute or convalescent COVID-19.

Written as DNA, the CDR3 is TGTGCCAGCAGTAAACAGGATCCGATACGAGAAGCTTTCTTT. Protein sequence: CASSKQDPIREAFF. The V call is TRBV6-5, the J call TRBJ1-1; a possible D gene is TRBD1 (5 bases). CDR1 is MNHEY and CDR2 is SVGAGI in the germline V gene. The CDR3 consists of 14 residues. V was clipped by 5 bases and J by 8 bases, with 18 bases between them.